This T cell receptor beta chain emerged from a study of blood T cell repertoires in COVID-19. On the study more broadly: Sources were T cells, B-cell-depleted T cells, or PBMCs; the material itself was cDNA or gDNA.

Authors' processing steps: Reference gene primer amplification in the assay estimated nucleated cell counts. Generated by immunoSEQ multiplex PCR, the TCRdb table keeps only in-frame clones and is missing some. V and J calls and clone size are given by that table; D and trimming were obtained from the DNA. The table shows 95,000 to 150,000 clones, with 90% occurring only once. In germline, CDR1 is SGHRS, CDR2 YFSETQ. Deletions cut 5 bases from V and 1 base from J, with 11 bases between. The CDR3 contains 14 residues. This clone was counted once. Sequencing used peripheral blood. The chain uses TRBV5-1 and TRBJ2-3, with D possibly being TRBD1 (5 bases). This receptor was obtained from an older woman with COVID-19, enrolled during active disease. CDR3 sequence: CASRATVGTDTQYF. The CDR3 DNA is TGCGCCAGCAGGGCGACAGTTGGCACAGATACGCAGTATTTT.